This TCR beta chain emerged from a study of CD8+ T cells in alopecia areata. The overall study: A regimen of oral tofacitinib, 5 to 10 mg twice daily, was given to treated patients. Treated patients' severity was scored by percentage of affected scalp area.

As for this clone: Its target is unknown.

The treatment is: oral pan-JAK inhibitor, 5-10 mg twice daily. Isolated RNA was reverse transcribed into cDNA used as the sequencing template. The table came from immunoSEQ multiplex PCR; TCRdb's copy has only in-frame clones and leaves some out. Of 100,000 or so clones in the sample, roughly 60% were seen once. Overall study findings and caveats: Uncertainty about whether baseline CD8+ expansion is linked to response remains, with one nonresponder.

The clonotype originates from a human donor with alopecia areata. The sample here was CD8+ T cells sorted from blood, taken at approximately week 60, from a patient treated with tofacitinib.

The CDR3 nucleotides are TGCGCCAGCAGCCAGACACAGGGGAACACTGAAGCTTTCTTT. This translates into CASSQTQGNTEAFF. This chain connects TRBV4-1 to TRBJ1-1; possible D gene TRBD1, 6 bases. The CDR3 runs to 14 residues. Trimming removed 3 bases from V and 1 base from J, with 9 bases in between. Germline CDR1 MGHRA, CDR2 YSYEKL.